The text below deals with one T cell receptor beta chain. The record originates from a study of blood T cell repertoires in COVID-19. Study-wide background: There were acute and convalescent COVID-19 samples, and they came from the United States, Italy and Spain.

A Seattle source enrolled patients during active infection and followed them longitudinally. Per the original methods: Amplification of reference gene primers provided the estimated nucleated cell counts. Clones were sequenced by immunoSEQ multiplex PCR, and TCRdb holds only the in-frame ones, with some missing. D and trimming were read from the DNA, whereas the V and J calls and clone size are those reported in that table. The repertoire has fewer than 60,000 clones, approximately 88% of them found once; the top ten carry 10%. The ends lost 4 bases at V and 0 bases at J; junction bases unmatched: 3. CDR3 length equals 16 residues. Germline CDR1 reads KGHSH; CDR2 reads LQKENI.

Input material: peripheral blood. This sequence originates from a young man with COVID-19, enrolled during active disease. The V and J genes are TRBV18 and TRBJ2-1, with TRBD2 identical over 10 bases. The CDR3 region has the DNA TGTGCCAGCTCACTAGAGCGGGAGGGCTCCTACAATGAGCAGTTCTTC. Translating gives CASSLEREGSYNEQFF.